Listed here are 9 T cell receptor beta chains from one sample, sequenced in a study of early T cells in non-severe SARS-CoV-2 infection. TCRdb redid the calling of the 5' RACE reads with MiXCR, one entry per CDR3 protein. The table shows fewer than 80,000 distinct CDR3 sequences, with approximately 12% occurring only once. The material was whole blood, obtained at baseline. These receptors originate from an adult who was a healthcare worker with PCR-confirmed SARS-CoV-2 infection or an uninfected control (not recorded which). The donor label of this sample is uncertain.

This clonotype was observed a few times. The genes are TRBV5-6 and TRBJ2-5; D remains ambiguous. CDR1 is SGHDT and CDR2 is YYEEEE in the germline V gene. The CDR3 is 15 amino acids. Trimming pared 2 bases from V and 3 bases from J, leaving 14 bases between. As DNA, the CDR3 is TGTGCCAGCAGCTTCCGATTGACCTCGAAAGAGACCCAGTACTTC. This translates into CASSFRLTSKETQYF.

This clonotype has only a few counts. The J gene is TRBJ2-3, the V gene TRBV18; TRBD2 matches at 9 bases. Germline CDR1 and CDR2: KGHSH and LQKENI. The CDR3 runs 17 residues. Trimming removed 0 bases from V and 1 base from J; junction bases left unmatched: 5. CDR3 coding DNA: TGTGCCAGCTCACCACCGTTGGCTAGCGGGGGCACAGATACGCAGTATTTT. This sequence encodes CASSPPLASGGTDTQYF.

With regard to this clonotype: A read error may be the cause here, since a much bigger clone is one base away. This sequence joins TRBV10-3 and TRBJ1-1; 7 bases match TRBD1. The CDR3 consists of 13 residues. Trimming removed 4 bases from V and 1 base from J; junction bases left unmatched: 0. Germline assignment: CDR1 ENHRY and CDR2 SYGVKD. CDR3 loop: CAISGQGNTEAFF. The CDR3 coding sequence is TGTGCCATCAGTGGACAGGGGAACACTGAAGCTTTCTTT.

This sequence joins TRBV24-1 and TRBJ2-5; D gene ambiguous. The CDR3 is made up of 14 amino acids. Deletions cut 5 bases from V and 1 base from J, with 10 bases between. Per the germline V gene, CDR1 is KGHDR and CDR2 is SFDVKD. The CDR3 region has the DNA TGTGCCACCAGTGGACCCCCCCTCCAAGAGACCCAGTACTTC. It encodes CATSGPPLQETQYF.

This clonotype was detected ten times or more. The CDR3 DNA is TGTGCCAGCAGTGGGGGCCAGGGGGAGCAGTTCTTC. Protein sequence: CASSGGQGEQFF. V is TRBV2 and J is TRBJ2-1, with a weak D call TRBD1 (6 bases). The germline CDR1 and CDR2 sequences are SNHLY and FYNNEI. The CDR3 is made up of 12 amino acids. V gave up 4 bases and J gave up 10 bases, with 11 bases separating them. The full variable domain, its missing parts supplied by reference TRBV2 and TRBJ2-1, is EPEVTQTPSHQVTQMGQEVILRCVPISNHLYFYWYRQILGQKVEFLVSFYNNEISEKSEIFDDQFSVERPDGSNFTLKIRSTKLEDSAMYFCASSGGQGEQFFGPGTRLTVL.

V gene TRBV19 combines with J gene TRBJ1-6; no clear D. Germline values: CDR1 LNHDA, CDR2 SQIVND (reference sequence). The V end lost 4 bases, the J end lost 8 bases, and 9 bases lay between the germline ends. This CDR3 is 13 amino acids long. DNA of the CDR3: TGTGCCAGTAGTACCTATCACCATTCACCCCTCCACTTT. Encoded protein: CASSTYHHSPLHF.

Many counts were recorded for this clonotype. V gene TRBV15 combines with J gene TRBJ2-3; D possibly uses TRBD1 or TRBD2 (6 bases each). The CDR3 runs 14 residues. The V end lost 8 bases, the J end lost 2 bases, and 14 bases lay between the germline ends. From germline, CDR1 is LNHNV and CDR2 YYDKDF (reference sequence). CDR3: CATARGRSTDTQYF. The CDR3 region has the DNA TGTGCCACCGCTCGGGGGCGATCCACAGATACGCAGTATTTT.

This clonotype was seen a handful of times. The chain joins TRBV9 to TRBJ2-3; 8 bases agree with TRBD1. Germline CDR1 is SGDLS and CDR2 is YYNGEE. The CDR3 consists of 16 residues. Germline trimming cut 3 bases from V and 4 bases from J; bases unmatched to any gene: 10. The DNA of the CDR3 is TGTGCCAGCAGCGCGCGATCGGACAGGGCTCCAGATACGCAGTATTTT. It translates to CASSARSDRAPDTQYF.

With regard to this clonotype: This clone may be a read error of a much larger clone one base away. V gene TRBV7-2 combines with J gene TRBJ1-1; D ambiguous. CDR1 SGHTA and CDR2 FQGNSA come from the germline V gene. Trimming took 2 bases from V and 1 from J, leaving 5 bases between them. This CDR3 contains 13 residues. The CDR3 sequence: CASSLWGNTEAFF. The CDR3 DNA reads TGTGCCAGCAGCTTATGGGGGAACACTGAAGCTTTCTTT.